This TCR beta chain was recovered during a study of immune evolution from preneoplasia to lung adenocarcinoma. Findings and caveats of the study: Clonality was highest in normal lung, lower in later-stage lesions apparently.

Profiled with immunoSEQ multiplex PCR; TCRdb holds only in-frame clones, not every one. The sample lists fewer than 9,000 clones, around 80% seen once, with 7.4% in the top ten. Resections took place in Japan or China from about 2014 to 2018. Of note for this clone: The antigen is unknown.

The receptor comes from a person aged 70 to 79 with lung adenocarcinoma. Sequenced material: FFPE adjacent normal lung tissue.

The CDR3 region has the DNA TGTGCCAGCACCCTGGAGGACGCAGGGAACCACGAGCAGTACTTC. The encoded protein is CASTLEDAGNHEQYF. V and J are TRBV2 and TRBJ2-7, with D possibly being TRBD1 or TRBD2 (5 bases each). Germline lookup yields CDR1 SNHLY and CDR2 FYNNEI. The CDR3 loop spans 15 amino acids. Trimming removed 7 bases from V and 5 bases from J, with 21 bases in between.